One and the same sample provided the 25 T cell receptor beta chains below, sequenced in a study of cytomegalovirus exposure and HLA in healthy donors. Primers for the PCR totalled 60 Vbeta and 13 Jbeta. Clones were read by immunoSEQ multiplex PCR, and TCRdb kept only the in-frame ones, dropping some. The data contain approximately 300,000 clones, roughly 81% of them singletons. Sequencing used PBMCs. The receptors originated from a woman between 40 and 50 years old in good health and CMV-seropositive.

The V gene is TRBV9, the J gene TRBJ2-2; 13 nucleotides agree with TRBD2. The CDR3 sequence is 18 residues long. J was trimmed by 5 bases and V by 3 bases; bases with no gene match: 10. CDR1 SGDLS and CDR2 YYNGEE come from the germline V gene. The CDR3 DNA sequence: TGTGCCAGCAGCGATACTAGCGGGAGGGCCTTAGGTACCGGGGAGCTGTTTTTT. This gives the protein CASSDTSGRALGTGELFF.

V and J are TRBV7-9 and TRBJ1-4; 7 bases agree with TRBD1. J lost 0 bases, V lost 3 bases, and 4 bases had no gene match. Germline CDR1 is SEHNR and CDR2 is FQNEAQ (reference sequence). The CDR3 loop spans 16 amino acids. CDR3 residues: CASSFGQAATNEKLFF. The CDR3 DNA follows: TGTGCCAGCAGCTTTGGACAGGCTGCAACTAATGAAAAACTGTTTTTT.

The rearrangement uses TRBV28 and TRBJ2-3, with D possibly TRBD1 on 6 matching bases. Trimming left V 2 bases short and J 2 bases short, with 14 bases between. The CDR3 extends over 16 amino acids. From germline, CDR1 is MDHEN and CDR2 SYDVKM. CDR3 in DNA: TGTGCCAGCAGTTTACGCGACCTGGGGGCCACAGATACGCAGTATTTT. Its translation is CASSLRDLGATDTQYF.

The chain is built from TRBV7-2 and TRBJ2-1, with TRBD1 matching over 7 bases. V trimming: 5 bases; J trimming: 1 base; junction bases outside the gene matches: 5. The CDR3 loop spans 15 amino acids. Germline V gene sequence: CDR1 SGHTA, CDR2 FQGNSA. CDR3 bases: TGTGCCAGCAGCCCCCAGGGACAGTCCTACAATGAGCAGTTCTTC. This encodes CASSPQGQSYNEQFF.

This clone was seen more than once but under ten times. The chain carries TRBV18 and TRBJ2-3, with D uncertain. Germline V gene data show CDR1 as KGHSH and CDR2 as LQKENI. The CDR3 loop spans 13 amino acids. V shed 4 bases and J shed 6 bases, with 11 bases lying between them. As DNA, the CDR3 is TGTGCCAGCTCACAGGATTTCAGGGATACGCAGTATTTT. Translating gives CASSQDFRDTQYF. Using reference TRBV18 and TRBJ2-3 for the parts outside the CDR3, the full variable domain is NAGVMQNPRHLVRRRGQEARLRCSPMKGHSHVYWYRQLPEEGLKFMVYLQKENIIDESGMPKERFSAEFPKEGPSILRIQQVVRGDSAAYFCASSQDFRDTQYFGPGTRLTVL.

Only a few counts were recorded for this clone. V and J are TRBV30 and TRBJ2-2; 8 nucleotides agree with TRBD2. The CDR3 is made up of 15 amino acids. With V trimmed by 0 bases and J by 3 bases, 3 bases remained unmatched. Germline V gene lookup returns CDR1 GTSNPN and CDR2 SVGIG (reference sequence). CDR3 in DNA: TGTGCCTGGAGTGTAGCGGGAGTTGACACCGGGGAGCTGTTTTTT. Translated, it gives CAWSVAGVDTGELFF.

The chain is built from TRBV5-1 and TRBJ2-1, with 11 bases matching TRBD2. CDR1 and CDR2 from the germline V gene are SGHRS and YFSETQ. The CDR3 is 13 amino acids. The ends lost 3 bases at V and 8 bases at J; junction bases unmatched: 1. The CDR3 DNA reads TGCGCCAGCAGCTCACTAGCGGGAGATGAGCAGTTCTTC. Translated: CASSSLAGDEQFF.

This clone appeared a single time. The rearrangement links TRBV7-9 to TRBJ2-1; weak D call: TRBD2 (7 bases). From germline, CDR1 is SEHNR and CDR2 FQNEAQ (reference sequence). Trimming took off 4 bases at V and 3 bases at J, with 16 bases between the two ends. The CDR3 is 16 amino acids. The CDR3 loop reads CASSWGGAVVYNEQFF. CDR3 nucleotides: TGTGCCAGCAGCTGGGGGGGCGCCGTCGTCTACAATGAGCAGTTCTTC.

A remark on this clone: One junction end does not reproduce the germline sequence, and a read error may be involved. V is TRBV28 and J is TRBJ2-7, with TRBD1 identical over 9 bases. Germline CDR1 and CDR2: MDHEN and SYDVKM. This CDR3 region has 13 residues. CDR3 loop: CASSPPTGTGWHF. DNA for the CDR3: TGTGCCAGCAGCCCCCCGACCGGGACAGGGTGGCACTTC. Complete variable domain (other parts from reference TRBV28 and TRBJ2-7): DVKVTQSSRYLVKRTGEKVFLECVQDMDHENMFWYRQDPGLGLRLIYFSYDVKMKEKGDIPEGYSVSREKKERFSLILESASTNQTSMYLCASSPPTGTGWHFGPGTRLTVT.

This rearrangement joins TRBV25-1 to TRBJ2-1, with 11 bases identical to TRBD2. The CDR3 consists of 15 residues. Germline CDR1 is MGHDK and CDR2 is SYGVNS. The V segment lost 4 bases and the J segment 6 bases; nucleotides outside the gene matches: 5. The CDR3 sequence: CASSALAGVGNEQFF. For the CDR3, the DNA is TGTGCCAGCAGTGCACTAGCGGGAGTAGGCAATGAGCAGTTCTTC.

J is TRBJ2-1 and V is TRBV7-2; weak D call: TRBD2 (5 bases). This CDR3 spans 13 amino acids. Trimming took 5 bases from V and 6 from J, leaving 11 bases between them. CDR1 SGHTA and CDR2 FQGNSA come from the germline V gene. Here the CDR3 DNA reads TGTGCCAGCAGCAGTAGCGCTTTCAATGAGCAGTTCTTC. It yields the protein CASSSSAFNEQFF.

V and J are TRBV11-3 and TRBJ2-5, with D possibly TRBD1 on 6 matching bases. CDR1 is SGHNT, CDR2 YENEEA, per germline. Trimming cost V 5 bases and J 5 bases, with 15 bases left between them. The CDR3 covers 14 residues. The chain's CDR3 is CASSRTDPVETQYF. For the CDR3, the DNA is TGTGCCAGCAGCCGGACAGACCCGGTGGAGACCCAGTACTTC.

The chain is built from TRBV2 and TRBJ1-2; 9 bases agree with TRBD1. Germline V gives CDR1 SNHLY, CDR2 FYNNEI. V gave up 6 bases and J gave up 7 bases; unmatched junction bases: 15. The CDR3 covers 16 residues. The CDR3 sequence is CASSDTTGGAFSGYTF. As DNA, the CDR3 is TGTGCCAGCAGCGACACCACAGGGGGCGCGTTCTCTGGCTACACCTTC.

This sequence joins TRBV6-5 and TRBJ1-1; D remains ambiguous. Germline V CDR1 and CDR2: MNHEY, SVGAGI. The V end was cut by 5 bases, the J end by 8 bases, with 15 bases between. This CDR3 contains 13 residues. The CDR3 nucleotides read TGTGCCAGCAGTACCGTAGGCGGATCAGAAGCTTTCTTT. Amino acids: CASSTVGGSEAFF.

This chain connects TRBV11-2 to TRBJ2-1; 10 bases fit TRBD2. CDR3 length equals 16 residues. The germline gives CDR1 SGHAT, CDR2 FQNNGV. The junction had 6 bases not matched to a gene; V was cut back by 6 bases and J by 1 base. Written as DNA, the CDR3 is TGTGCCAGCAGTTGGGTTAGCGGGAGGTCCTACAATGAGCAGTTCTTC. Amino acid sequence: CASSWVSGRSYNEQFF.

This clone was seen only a few times. The rearrangement links TRBV7-2 to TRBJ1-5, with D possibly TRBD1 on 5 matching bases. The V gene lost 2 bases and the J gene lost 7 bases, with 21 bases spanning the gap. The CDR3 length is 17 residues. Germline-derived CDR1 and CDR2 are SGHTA and FQGNSA. The CDR3 nucleotides are TGTGCCAGCAGCTTACTGGGTATCGGTCAAAGGGGCCAGCCCCAGCATTTT. It specifies CASSLLGIGQRGQPQHF.

This sequence joins TRBV2 and TRBJ1-3, with D possibly being TRBD1 (5 bases). This CDR3 has 14 amino acids. Trimming cost V 7 bases and J 7 bases, with 17 bases left between them. Germline values: CDR1 SNHLY, CDR2 FYNNEI. The CDR3 DNA sequence: TGTGCCAGCACCCCGGTGGGACTGGGGAACACCATATATTTT. Amino acids: CASTPVGLGNTIYF.

This clone has only one observation. This chain's CDR3 is CAWSETASNQPQHF. The CDR3 DNA reads TGTGCCTGGAGTGAGACAGCTAGCAATCAGCCCCAGCATTTT. The chain recombines TRBV30 with TRBJ1-5, with D maybe TRBD1 (5 bases). The germline V gene encodes CDR1 GTSNPN and CDR2 SVGIG (reference sequence). This CDR3 is built from 14 residues. V was cut by 1 base and J by 0 bases, with 7 bases left in between.

The rearrangement joins TRBV19 to TRBJ2-3, with D maybe TRBD2 (6 bases). Per the germline V gene, CDR1 is LNHDA and CDR2 is SQIVND (reference sequence). The CDR3 has 15 amino acids. The germline V and J ends were trimmed by 1 base and 9 bases, with 17 bases remaining between them. In DNA, the CDR3 is TGTGCCAGTAGTATAGTAAGGAGGGGCGGTACGACGCAGTATTTT. This gives the protein CASSIVRRGGTTQYF. Full variable domain (missing parts from reference TRBV19 and TRBJ2-3): DGGITQSPKYLFRKEGQNVTLSCEQNLNHDAMYWYRQDPGQGLRLIYYSQIVNDFQKGDIAEGYSVSREKKESFPLTVTSAQKNPTAFYLCASSIVRRGGTTQYFGPGTRLTVL.

This chain links TRBV11-2 with TRBJ2-7; TRBD2 aligns across 12 bases. V gave up 6 bases and J gave up 3 bases; unmatched junction bases: 6. In germline, CDR1 is SGHAT, CDR2 FQNNGV. The CDR3 has 15 residues. The CDR3 sequence: CASSPRTSGNYEQYF. The DNA for the CDR3 is TGTGCCAGCAGTCCCCGGACTAGCGGGAACTACGAGCAGTACTTC.

Written as DNA, the CDR3 is TGTGCCAGCAGTCGGGACTCCTACAATGAGCAGTTCTTC. Translating it yields CASSRDSYNEQFF. The chain couples TRBV27 to TRBJ2-1; TRBD2 is a possible D gene (5 bases). The CDR3 totals 13 residues. Trimming cost V 5 bases and J 0 bases, with 5 bases left between them. Germline CDR1 is MNHEY and CDR2 is SMNVEV (reference sequence).

This sequence joins TRBV7-3 and TRBJ2-1; TRBD2 agrees at 10 bases. The CDR3 has 15 amino acids. Germline-derived CDR1 and CDR2 are SGHTA and FQGTGA. With V trimmed by 5 bases and J by 9 bases, 10 bases remained unmatched. The CDR3 bases are TGTGCCAGCAGCAACCTAGCGGGAGTCCAATCTGAGCAGTTCTTC. Amino acids: CASSNLAGVQSEQFF.

The V call is TRBV27, the J call TRBJ2-7, with D possibly TRBD1 on 6 matching bases. The germline CDR1 and CDR2 sequences are MNHEY and SMNVEV (reference sequence). CDR3 length: 14 amino acids. Trimming took off 5 bases at V and 1 base at J, with 12 bases between the two ends. In DNA, the CDR3 is TGTGCCAGCAGTCCTTGGGACAAGTCCTACGAGCAGTACTTC. This translates into CASSPWDKSYEQYF.

A few counts support this clone. The chain couples TRBV5-1 to TRBJ2-1, with 7 bases aligning to TRBD2. CDR1 and CDR2 from the germline V gene are SGHRS and YFSETQ. With V trimmed by 1 base and J by 6 bases, 10 bases remained unmatched. The CDR3 totals 16 residues. The CDR3 DNA is TGCGCCAGCAGCTTGATCCCCAGCGGGATGGGCAATGAGCAGTTCTTC. Its translation: CASSLIPSGMGNEQFF.

The V gene is TRBV4-3, the J gene TRBJ2-3, with 8 bases that match TRBD2. V was clipped by 4 bases and J by 4 bases; unmatched bases: 13. In germline, CDR1 is LGHNA, CDR2 YSLEER. There are 17 residues in the CDR3. CDR3 in DNA: TGCGCCAGCAGCCGAGACAGAGCGGGAGAAGTCCCAGATACGCAGTATTTT. Translated: CASSRDRAGEVPDTQYF.